This T cell receptor (beta chain) originates from a study of T cell responses to AZD1222 COVID-19 vaccine. As to this clone: The antigen is unknown.

V dropped 3 bases and J dropped 4 bases, with 12 bases sitting between them. The CDR3 loop spans 14 amino acids. The germline gives CDR1 MGHRA, CDR2 YSYEKL. General study findings and limits: Compared with day 0, the breadth and depth of the Spike-specific TCR repertoire rose significantly after two doses of AZD1222.

TCRdb's table, derived via immunoSEQ multiplex PCR, lists solely in-frame clones and lacks some. The data hold around 130,000 clones, with roughly 92% observed a single time. Sample: peripheral blood, taken on day 0 of AZD1222 vaccination. The receptor was isolated from an adult in good health. The V call is TRBV4-1, the J call TRBJ1-1; possibly TRBD1 for D (5 bases). The CDR3 region is CASSQIGRGTEAFF. The CDR3 bases are TGCGCCAGCAGCCAGATTGGGAGGGGCACTGAAGCTTTCTTT.